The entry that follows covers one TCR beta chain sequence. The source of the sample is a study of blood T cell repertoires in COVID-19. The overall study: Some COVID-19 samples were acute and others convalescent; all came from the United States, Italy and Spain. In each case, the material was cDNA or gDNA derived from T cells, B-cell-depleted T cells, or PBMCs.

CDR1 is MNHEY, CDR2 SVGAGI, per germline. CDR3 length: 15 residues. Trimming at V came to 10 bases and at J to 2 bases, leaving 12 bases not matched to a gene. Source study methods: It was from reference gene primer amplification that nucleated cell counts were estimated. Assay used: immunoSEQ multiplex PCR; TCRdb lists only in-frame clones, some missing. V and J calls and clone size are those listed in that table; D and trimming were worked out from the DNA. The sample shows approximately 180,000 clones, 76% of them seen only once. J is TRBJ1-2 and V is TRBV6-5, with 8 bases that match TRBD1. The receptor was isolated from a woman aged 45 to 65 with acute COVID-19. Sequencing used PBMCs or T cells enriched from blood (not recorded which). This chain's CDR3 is CAISPRGRANYGYTF. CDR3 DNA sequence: TGTGCCATCTCCCCCAGGGGGCGGGCAAACTATGGCTACACCTTC.